The 15 T cell receptor beta chains reported below all come from one sample, sequenced in a study of human T cells and chemical hapten exposure. TCRdb called the RACE reads again in MiXCR, with one record for every CDR3 protein. Found here are 350,000 or so distinct CDR3 sequences, approximately 6.9% of them singletons; the top ten hold approximately 8%. Time point described: patch test 1, 2 weeks after DPC sensitization. Regarding treatment: therapeutic diphenylcyclopropenone sensitization with weekly scalp DPC. The material sequenced was whole blood, taken in connection with sensitization to the hapten diphenylcyclopropenone (DPC). These receptor sequences come from a young woman with alopecia areata. Some clones in this sample may be carry-over from other donors' samples.

This clonotype was seen ten or more times. V usage is TRBV7-9 and J usage is TRBJ2-4; D perhaps matches TRBD2 (7 bases). V was shortened by 8 bases and J by 5 bases, with 13 bases between the two germline ends. Germline lookup yields CDR1 SEHNR and CDR2 FQNEAQ (reference sequence). There are 13 residues in the CDR3. This chain's CDR3 is CASPGGSQNIQYF. The DNA of the CDR3 is TGTGCCAGCCCGGGGGGCTCTCAAAACATTCAGTACTTC. Filled out from reference TRBV7-9 and TRBJ2-4, the complete variable domain reads DTGVSQNPRHKITKRGQNVTFRCDPISEHNRLYWYRQTLGQGPEFLTYFQNEAQLEKSRLLSDRFSAERPKGSFSTLEIQRTEQGDSAMYLCASPGGSQNIQYFGAGTRLSVL.

There are a few counts of this clonotype. The V gene is TRBV7-3, the J gene TRBJ1-1; D is ambiguous. The CDR3 covers 13 residues. The V end was cut by 2 bases, the J end by 1 base, with 5 bases between. Germline CDR1 SGHTA, CDR2 FQGTGA. CDR3 nucleotide sequence: TGTGCCAGCAGCTTAGAGAAGAACACTGAAGCTTTCTTT. This codes for CASSLEKNTEAFF.

The gene calls are TRBV20-1 and TRBJ2-7; 8 bases fit TRBD2. J lost 4 bases, V lost 7 bases, and 12 bases had no gene match. Per germline, CDR1 DFQATT and CDR2 SNEGSKA (reference sequence). This CDR3 comprises 14 residues. As DNA, the CDR3 is TGCAGTGGCGCACTGGGACTAGAGCCTTACGAGCAGTACTTC. Amino acids: CSGALGLEPYEQYF.

In this sample, this clonotype turned up many times. The CDR3 DNA reads TGTGCCAGCAGTCCAGCGGGGTCGAGCTCCTACAATGAGCAGTTCTTC. This codes for CASSPAGSSSYNEQFF. This rearrangement joins TRBV12-3 or TRBV12-4 to TRBJ2-1, with 7 bases that match TRBD2. The CDR3 is 16 residues long. V gave up 5 bases and J gave up 0 bases; unmatched junction bases: 7.

This chain joins TRBV6-2 or TRBV6-3 and TRBJ1-1, with 7 nucleotides matching TRBD1. The CDR3 is 15 residues long. In germline, CDR1 is MNHEY, CDR2 SVGEGT. V lost 6 bases to trimming and J lost 5 bases; unmatched junction nucleotides: 12. CDR3 region: CASRHWTGASTEAFF. CDR3 bases: TGTGCCAGCAGACACTGGACAGGAGCGAGTACTGAAGCTTTCTTT.

CDR3 sequence reads: CASRSTGYQETQYF. The CDR3 DNA reads TGTGCCAGCAGATCTACAGGGTACCAAGAGACCCAGTACTTC. The chain is built from TRBV7-9 and TRBJ2-5; perhaps TRBD1 as D (6 bases). Germline CDR1 is SEHNR and CDR2 is FQNEAQ (reference sequence). With 6 bases removed from V and 0 bases from J, the gap between germline ends came to 11 bases. The CDR3 runs to 14 residues.

This clonotype was recorded a few times. J is TRBJ1-6 and V is TRBV5-4; weak D call: TRBD1 (5 bases). The CDR3 is made up of 14 amino acids. Per the germline V gene, CDR1 is SGHNT and CDR2 is YYREEE (reference sequence). The V and J ends lost 3 bases and 3 bases respectively, with 7 bases between them. DNA of the CDR3: TGTGCCAGCAGCTCGGGGGGCTATAATTCACCCCTCCACTTT. It codes for CASSSGGYNSPLHF.

This clonotype was found a few times. The genes are TRBV12-3 or TRBV12-4 and TRBJ1-4, with no clear D. The CDR3 consists of 13 residues. Trimming took off 0 bases at V and 7 bases at J, with 6 bases between the two ends. CDR3 residues: CASSLARGEKLFF. DNA of the CDR3: TGTGCCAGCAGTTTAGCGCGAGGTGAAAAACTGTTTTTT.

V and J are TRBV27 and TRBJ1-2, with 10 bases identical to TRBD1. The CDR3 is 15 amino acids. Unmatched junction bases numbered 6, after V lost 4 bases and J lost 4 bases. Per the germline V gene, CDR1 is MNHEY and CDR2 is SMNVEV (reference sequence). The CDR3 sequence: CASSYAGTGVYGYTF. In DNA, the CDR3 is TGTGCCAGCAGTTATGCCGGGACAGGGGTCTATGGCTACACCTTC.

The V gene is TRBV9, the J gene TRBJ1-2; D is possibly TRBD1 (6 bases). Trimming cost V 6 bases and J 2 bases, with 8 bases left between them. This CDR3 region has 12 residues. The germline CDR1 and CDR2 sequences are SGDLS and YYNGEE. CDR3 sequence reads: CASNRENYGYTF. The CDR3 DNA is TGTGCCAGCAACAGGGAAAACTATGGCTACACCTTC.

The chain joins TRBV5-5 to TRBJ1-2; D not certain. There are 15 residues in the CDR3. Trimming left V 2 bases short and J 0 bases short, with 11 bases between. Germline V gene sequence: CDR1 SGHKS, CDR2 YYEKEE (reference sequence). The CDR3 nucleotides read TGTGCCAGCAGCTTCGTAGCGTTCTCTAACTATGGCTACACCTTC. Translation gives CASSFVAFSNYGYTF.

In this sample, this clonotype turned up a few times. A read error may produce the germline difference seen at one junction end. This chain connects TRBV7-9 to TRBJ2-1; D ambiguous. CDR1 is SEHNR, CDR2 FQNEAQ, per germline (reference sequence). The CDR3 spans 8 residues. The CDR3 protein is CASSLSAF. In DNA, the CDR3 is TGTGCCAGCAGCTTATCGGCATTC.

At least ten counts were recorded for this clonotype. J is TRBJ1-1 and V is TRBV27; D unresolved. The germline V and J ends were trimmed by 3 bases and 5 bases, with 10 bases remaining between them. Looked up from germline, CDR1 is MNHEY and CDR2 is SMNVEV (reference sequence). The CDR3 loop spans 13 amino acids. In DNA form, the CDR3 reads TGTGCCAGCAGTTTTTCAGAGCGGACTGAAGCTTTCTTT. This translates into CASSFSERTEAFF.

For the CDR3, the DNA is TGCGCCAGCAGTGAGGGGGTTTTGGGATCTTTCTTT. As protein: CASSEGVLGSFF. The gene calls are TRBV10-1 and TRBJ1-1, with D uncertain. V lost 2 bases, J lost 12 bases, and 13 bases lay in between. CDR1 is WNHNN, CDR2 SYGVQD, per germline (reference sequence). CDR3 length: 12 residues.

The gene calls are TRBV9 and TRBJ1-4; D call uncertain. Trimming left V 4 bases short and J 1 base short, with 14 bases between. Germline assignment: CDR1 SGDLS and CDR2 YYNGEE. This CDR3 contains 16 residues. CDR3 residues: CASSPLRSGTNEKLFF. For the CDR3, the DNA is TGTGCCAGCAGCCCTCTGAGGTCGGGAACTAATGAAAAACTGTTTTTT. The entire variable domain, with the rest obtained from reference TRBV9 and TRBJ1-4, is as follows: DSGVTQTPKHLITATGQRVTLRCSPRSGDLSVYWYQQSLDQGLQFLIQYYNGEERAKGNILERFSAQQFPDLHSELNLSSLELGDSALYFCASSPLRSGTNEKLFFGSGTQLSVL.